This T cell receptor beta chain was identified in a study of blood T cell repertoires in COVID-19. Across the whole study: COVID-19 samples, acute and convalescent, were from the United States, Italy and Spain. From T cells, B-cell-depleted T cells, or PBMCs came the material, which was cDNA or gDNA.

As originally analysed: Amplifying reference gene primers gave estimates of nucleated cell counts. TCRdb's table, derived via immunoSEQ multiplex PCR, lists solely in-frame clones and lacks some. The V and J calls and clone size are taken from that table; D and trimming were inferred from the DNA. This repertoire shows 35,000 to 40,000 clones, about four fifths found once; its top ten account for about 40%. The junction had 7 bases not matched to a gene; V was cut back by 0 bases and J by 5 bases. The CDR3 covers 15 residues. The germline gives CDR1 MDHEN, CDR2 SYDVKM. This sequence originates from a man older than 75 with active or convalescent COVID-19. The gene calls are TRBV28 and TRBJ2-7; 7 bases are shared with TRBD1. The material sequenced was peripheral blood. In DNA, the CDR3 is TGTGCCAGCAGTTTATGGACAGGGAATAGGAACGAGCAGTACTTC. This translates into CASSLWTGNRNEQYF.